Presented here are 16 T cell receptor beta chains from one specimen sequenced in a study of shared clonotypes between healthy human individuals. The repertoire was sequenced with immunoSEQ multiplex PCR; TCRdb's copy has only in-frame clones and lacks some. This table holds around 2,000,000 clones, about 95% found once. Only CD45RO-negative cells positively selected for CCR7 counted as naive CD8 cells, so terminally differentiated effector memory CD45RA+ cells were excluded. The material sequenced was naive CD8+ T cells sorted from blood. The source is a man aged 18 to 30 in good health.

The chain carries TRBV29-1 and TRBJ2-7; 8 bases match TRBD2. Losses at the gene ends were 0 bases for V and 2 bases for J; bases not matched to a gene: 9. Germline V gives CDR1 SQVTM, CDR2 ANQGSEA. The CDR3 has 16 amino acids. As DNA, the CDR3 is TGCAGCGTTGAAGATCGGGCTAGCGGGTCGCCCTACGAGCAGTACTTC. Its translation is CSVEDRASGSPYEQYF.

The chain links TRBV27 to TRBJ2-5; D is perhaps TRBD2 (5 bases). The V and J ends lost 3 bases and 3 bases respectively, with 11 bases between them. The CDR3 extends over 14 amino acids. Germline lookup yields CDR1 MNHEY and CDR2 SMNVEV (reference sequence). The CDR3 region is CASSFVVGEETQYF. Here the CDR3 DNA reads TGTGCCAGCAGTTTTGTTGTCGGGGAAGAGACCCAGTACTTC.

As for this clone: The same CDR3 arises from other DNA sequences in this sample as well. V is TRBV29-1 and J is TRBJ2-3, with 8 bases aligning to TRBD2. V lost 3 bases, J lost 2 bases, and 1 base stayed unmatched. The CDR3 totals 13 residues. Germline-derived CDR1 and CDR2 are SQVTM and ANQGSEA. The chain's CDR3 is CSVDSGNTDTQYF. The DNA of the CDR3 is TGCAGCGTTGATAGCGGGAACACAGATACGCAGTATTTT.

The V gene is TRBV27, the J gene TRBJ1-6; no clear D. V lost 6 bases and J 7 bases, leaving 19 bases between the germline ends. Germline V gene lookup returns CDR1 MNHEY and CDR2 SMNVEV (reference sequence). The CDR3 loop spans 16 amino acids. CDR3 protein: CASSTQRYIENSPLHF. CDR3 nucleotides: TGTGCCAGCAGCACCCAAAGGTACATTGAGAATTCACCCCTCCACTTT.

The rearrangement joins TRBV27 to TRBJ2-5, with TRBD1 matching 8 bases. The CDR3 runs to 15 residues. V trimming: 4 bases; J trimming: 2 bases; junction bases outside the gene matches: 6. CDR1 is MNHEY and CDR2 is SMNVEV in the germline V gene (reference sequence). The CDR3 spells CASSSTGAFQETQYF. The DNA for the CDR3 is TGTGCCAGCAGTTCGACAGGGGCCTTTCAAGAGACCCAGTACTTC.

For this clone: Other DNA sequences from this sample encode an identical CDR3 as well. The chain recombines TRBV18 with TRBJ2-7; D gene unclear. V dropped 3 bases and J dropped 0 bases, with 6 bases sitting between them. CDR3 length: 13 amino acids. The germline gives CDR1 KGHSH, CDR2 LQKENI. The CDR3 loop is CASSPTDSYEQYF. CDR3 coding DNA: TGTGCCAGCTCACCTACCGACTCCTACGAGCAGTACTTC. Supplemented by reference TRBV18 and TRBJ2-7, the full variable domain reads NAGVMQNPRHLVRRRGQEARLRCSPMKGHSHVYWYRQLPEEGLKFMVYLQKENIIDESGMPKERFSAEFPKEGPSILRIQQVVRGDSAAYFCASSPTDSYEQYFGPGTRLTVT.

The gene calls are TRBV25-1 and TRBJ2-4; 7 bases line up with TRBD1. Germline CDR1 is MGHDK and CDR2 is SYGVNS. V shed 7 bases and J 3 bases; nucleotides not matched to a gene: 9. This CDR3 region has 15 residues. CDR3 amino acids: CASIRTGPYKNIQYF. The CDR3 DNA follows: TGTGCCAGCATTCGGACAGGCCCCTACAAAAACATTCAGTACTTC. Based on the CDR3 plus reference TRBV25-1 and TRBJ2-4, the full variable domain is EADIYQTPRYLVIGTGKKITLECSQTMGHDKMYWYQQDPGMELHLIHYSYGVNSTEKGDLSSESTVSRIRTEHFPLTLESARPSHTSQYLCASIRTGPYKNIQYFGAGTRLSVL.

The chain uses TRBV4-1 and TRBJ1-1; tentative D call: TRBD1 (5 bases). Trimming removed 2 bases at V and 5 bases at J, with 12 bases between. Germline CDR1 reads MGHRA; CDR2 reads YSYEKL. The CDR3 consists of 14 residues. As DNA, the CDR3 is TGCGCCAGCAGCCAAAAGGACACGTGGACTGAAGCTTTCTTT. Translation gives CASSQKDTWTEAFF.

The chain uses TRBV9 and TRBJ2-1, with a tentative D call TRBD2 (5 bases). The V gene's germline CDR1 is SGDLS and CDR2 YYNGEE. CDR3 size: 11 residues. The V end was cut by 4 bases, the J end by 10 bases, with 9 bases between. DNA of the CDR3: TGTGCCAGCAGCAGTTTAGCGGAGCAGTTCTTC. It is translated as CASSSLAEQFF.

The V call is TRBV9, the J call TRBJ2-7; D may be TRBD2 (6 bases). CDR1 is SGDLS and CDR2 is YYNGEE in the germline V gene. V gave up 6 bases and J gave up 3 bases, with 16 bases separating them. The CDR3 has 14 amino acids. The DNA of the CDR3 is TGTGCCAGCAACGGAGGAGGGGTGGGCTACGAGCAGTACTTC. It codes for CASNGGGVGYEQYF.

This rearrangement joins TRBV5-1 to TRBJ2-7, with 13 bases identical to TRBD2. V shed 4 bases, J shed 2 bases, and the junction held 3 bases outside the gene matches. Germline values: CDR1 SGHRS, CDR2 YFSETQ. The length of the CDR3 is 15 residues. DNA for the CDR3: TGCGCCAGCAGCCCGGGACTAGCGGGAACCTACGAGCAGTACTTC. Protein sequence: CASSPGLAGTYEQYF.

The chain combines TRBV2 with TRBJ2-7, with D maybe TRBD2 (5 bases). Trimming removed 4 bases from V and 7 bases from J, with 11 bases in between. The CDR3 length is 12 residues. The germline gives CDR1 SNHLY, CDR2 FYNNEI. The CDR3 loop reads CASSVGLGEQYF. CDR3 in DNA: TGTGCCAGCAGTGTAGGACTCGGGGAGCAGTACTTC.

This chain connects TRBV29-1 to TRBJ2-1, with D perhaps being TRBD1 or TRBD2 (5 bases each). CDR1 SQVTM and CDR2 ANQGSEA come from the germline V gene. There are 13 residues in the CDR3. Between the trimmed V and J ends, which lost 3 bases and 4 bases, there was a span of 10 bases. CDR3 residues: CSVEDEGYNEQFF. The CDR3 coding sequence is TGCAGCGTTGAGGATGAGGGGTACAATGAGCAGTTCTTC.

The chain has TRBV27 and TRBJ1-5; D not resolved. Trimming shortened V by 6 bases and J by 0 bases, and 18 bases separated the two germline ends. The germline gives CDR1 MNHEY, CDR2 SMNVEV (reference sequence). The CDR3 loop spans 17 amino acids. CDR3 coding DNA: TGTGCCAGCAGACCCGGGCCCACGCCTACTAGCAATCAGCCCCAGCATTTT. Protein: CASRPGPTPTSNQPQHF.

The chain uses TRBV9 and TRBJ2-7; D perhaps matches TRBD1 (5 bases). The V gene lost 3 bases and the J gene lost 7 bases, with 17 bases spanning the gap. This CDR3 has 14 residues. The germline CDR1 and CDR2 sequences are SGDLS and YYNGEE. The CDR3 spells CASSDLGAAGEQYF. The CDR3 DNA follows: TGTGCCAGCAGCGACCTAGGGGCGGCTGGGGAGCAGTACTTC.

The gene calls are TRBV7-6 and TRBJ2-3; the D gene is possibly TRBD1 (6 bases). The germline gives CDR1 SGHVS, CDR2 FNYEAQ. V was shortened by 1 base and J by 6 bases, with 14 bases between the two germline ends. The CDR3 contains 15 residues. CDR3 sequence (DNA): TGTGCCAGCAGCTTAGTTGGGGGCGAGAGGGATACGCAGTATTTT. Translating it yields CASSLVGGERDTQYF.